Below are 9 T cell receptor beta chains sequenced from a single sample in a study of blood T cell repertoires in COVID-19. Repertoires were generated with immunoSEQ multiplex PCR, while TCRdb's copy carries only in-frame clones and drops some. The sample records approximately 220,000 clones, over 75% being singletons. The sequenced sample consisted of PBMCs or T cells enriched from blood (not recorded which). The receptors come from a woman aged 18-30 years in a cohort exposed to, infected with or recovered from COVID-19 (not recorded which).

In nucleotides, the CDR3 is TGTGCCAGCGGCTCCAAGCGAAATCAGCCCCAGCATTTT. Translated, it gives CASGSKRNQPQHF. V usage is TRBV27 and J usage is TRBJ1-5; D not resolved. CDR3 length: 13 amino acids. CDR1 is MNHEY, CDR2 SMNVEV, per germline (reference sequence). The V gene lost 8 bases and the J gene lost 4 bases, with 12 bases spanning the gap.

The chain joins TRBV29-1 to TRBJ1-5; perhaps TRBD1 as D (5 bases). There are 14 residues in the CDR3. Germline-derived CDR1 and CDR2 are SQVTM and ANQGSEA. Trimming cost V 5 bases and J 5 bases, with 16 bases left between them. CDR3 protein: CSVILGVGDQPQHF. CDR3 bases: TGCAGCGTTATCCTTGGTGTAGGGGATCAGCCCCAGCATTTT. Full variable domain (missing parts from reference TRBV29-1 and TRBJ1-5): SAVISQKPSRDICQRGTSLTIQCQVDSQVTMMFWYRQQPGQSLTLIATANQGSEATYESGFVIDKFPISRPNLTFSTLTVSNMSPEDSSIYLCSVILGVGDQPQHFGDGTRLSIL.

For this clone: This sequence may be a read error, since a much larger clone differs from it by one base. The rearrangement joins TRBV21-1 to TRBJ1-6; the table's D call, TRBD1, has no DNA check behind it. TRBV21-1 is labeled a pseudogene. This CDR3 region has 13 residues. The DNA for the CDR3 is TGTGCCAGCAGCCTACAGGGAAATTCACCCCTCCACTTT. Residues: CASSLQGNSPLHF.

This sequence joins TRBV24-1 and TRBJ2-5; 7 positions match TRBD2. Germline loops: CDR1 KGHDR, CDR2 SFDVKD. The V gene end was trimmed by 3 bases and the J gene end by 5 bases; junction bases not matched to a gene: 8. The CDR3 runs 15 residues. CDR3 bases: TGTGCCACCAGTGATACTAAGACTAGCTCTGAGACCCAGTACTTC. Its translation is CATSDTKTSSETQYF.

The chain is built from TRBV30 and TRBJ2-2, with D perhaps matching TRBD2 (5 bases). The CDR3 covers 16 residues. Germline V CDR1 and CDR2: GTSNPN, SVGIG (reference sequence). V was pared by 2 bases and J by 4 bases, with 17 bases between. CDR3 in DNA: TGTGCCTGGAGTCTCCACTACCCCGAGGGCACCGGGGAGCTGTTTTTT. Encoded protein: CAWSLHYPEGTGELFF.

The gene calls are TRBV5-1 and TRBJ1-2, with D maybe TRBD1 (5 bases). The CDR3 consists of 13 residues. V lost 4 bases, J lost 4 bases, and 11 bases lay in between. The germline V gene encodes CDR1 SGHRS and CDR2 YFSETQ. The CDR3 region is CASSLLDSYGYTF. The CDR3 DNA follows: TGCGCCAGCAGCCTCCTAGACAGCTATGGCTACACCTTC.

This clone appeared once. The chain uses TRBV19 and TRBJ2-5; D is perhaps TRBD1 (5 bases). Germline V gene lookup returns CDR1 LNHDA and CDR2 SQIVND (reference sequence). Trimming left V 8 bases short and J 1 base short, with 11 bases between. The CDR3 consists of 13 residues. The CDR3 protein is CASGEQAQETQYF. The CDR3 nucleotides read TGTGCCAGTGGTGAACAGGCCCAAGAGACCCAGTACTTC.

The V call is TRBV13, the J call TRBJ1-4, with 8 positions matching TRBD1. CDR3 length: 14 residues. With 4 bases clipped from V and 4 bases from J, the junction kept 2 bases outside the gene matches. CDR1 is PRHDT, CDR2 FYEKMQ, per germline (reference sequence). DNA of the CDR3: TGTGCCAGCAGCTCAGGACAGGGTAATGAAAAACTGTTTTTT. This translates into CASSSGQGNEKLFF.

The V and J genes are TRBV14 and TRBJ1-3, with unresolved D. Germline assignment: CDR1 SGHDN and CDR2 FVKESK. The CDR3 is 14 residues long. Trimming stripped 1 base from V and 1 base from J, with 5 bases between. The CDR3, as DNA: TGTGCCAGCAGCCAAGTCAGATCTGGAAACACCATATATTTT. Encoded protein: CASSQVRSGNTIYF.